This note documents a single TCR beta chain sequence. In the original analysis: From reference gene primer amplification, estimates of nucleated cell counts were derived. TCRdb's copy holds only in-frame clones and misses some; the assay was immunoSEQ multiplex PCR. Clone size and the V and J calls come from that table; the DNA yielded D and trimming. In the table there are 120,000 to 150,000 clones, around four fifths of which are singletons. This sample was taken from a study of blood T cell repertoires in COVID-19. For the study at large: The origin of the acute and convalescent COVID-19 samples was the United States, Italy and Spain. In each case, the material was cDNA or gDNA derived from T cells, B-cell-depleted T cells, or PBMCs.

Trimming took 6 bases from V and 3 from J; bases not matched to a gene: 4. Germline V gene lookup returns CDR1 LGHDT and CDR2 YNNKEL (reference sequence). The CDR3 loop spans 14 amino acids. The V call is TRBV3-1 (or the pseudogene TRBV3-2), the J call TRBJ1-2; 10 positions match TRBD1. The TCR originated in a human donor in a cohort sampled during active COVID-19. The sequencing input was peripheral blood. The CDR3 DNA is TGTGCCAGCAGTCCGGGACAGGGGCACTATGGCTACACCTTC. Amino acids: CASSPGQGHYGYTF.